This is a list of T cell receptor beta chains from one sample in a study of technical replicates of blood from a handful of donors. Using immunoSEQ multiplex PCR, the repertoire was profiled, and TCRdb retains in-frame clones only, with some absent. The sample contains 84,000 or so clones, roughly 94% of which appear only once. The specimen sequenced was T cells isolated from PBMCs. Source of these receptors: a human donor in good health. CDR3s include the opening cysteine and the closing phenylalanine or tryptophan. Fields, in order: clone size, V gene, J gene, CDR3 length, CDR3 protein. Size is omitted from some rows. Given values are once, few, many or a class for expanded clones.

clone_size: .; v_call: TRBV5-1; j_call: TRBJ1-4; cdr3_length: 14; cdr3_aa: CASSLDRPNEKLFF
clone_size: .; v_call: TRBV2; j_call: TRBJ2-2; cdr3_length: 15; cdr3_aa: CASSEDRLGTGELFF
clone_size: .; v_call: TRBV9; j_call: TRBJ1-1; cdr3_length: 17; cdr3_aa: CASSVEGGVFQNTEAFF
clone_size: .; v_call: TRBV9; j_call: TRBJ1-2; cdr3_length: 15; cdr3_aa: CASSVGNRGLDGYTF
clone_size: .; v_call: TRBV15; j_call: TRBJ2-2; cdr3_length: 16; cdr3_aa: CATSRDGRGTGGELFF
clone_size: .; v_call: TRBV5-8; j_call: TRBJ1-5; cdr3_length: 16; cdr3_aa: CASSTRDRVYNQPQHF
clone_size: once; v_call: TRBV5-1; j_call: TRBJ1-1; cdr3_length: 13; cdr3_aa: CASSLGGNTEAFF
clone_size: .; v_call: TRBV7-6; j_call: TRBJ1-1; cdr3_length: 14; cdr3_aa: CASSLATANTEAFF
clone_size: .; v_call: TRBV6-5; j_call: TRBJ2-7; cdr3_length: 12; cdr3_aa: CASSTASYEQYF
clone_size: once; v_call: TRBV30; j_call: TRBJ1-5; cdr3_length: 16; cdr3_aa: CAWTADRGLSNQPQHF
clone_size: .; v_call: TRBV9; j_call: TRBJ2-2; cdr3_length: 12; cdr3_aa: CASSVTRGELFF
clone_size: .; v_call: TRBV5-1; j_call: TRBJ2-3; cdr3_length: 15; cdr3_aa: CASSQRQGSTDTQYF
clone_size: .; v_call: TRBV19; j_call: TRBJ1-1; cdr3_length: 13; cdr3_aa: CASQSGGGTEAFF
clone_size: .; v_call: TRBV27; j_call: TRBJ2-1; cdr3_length: 17; cdr3_aa: CASSLLRDSSSYNEQFF
clone_size: .; v_call: TRBV2; j_call: TRBJ2-5; cdr3_length: 15; cdr3_aa: CASSEGQGAGETQYF
clone_size: .; v_call: TRBV6-6; j_call: TRBJ1-1; cdr3_length: 15; cdr3_aa: CASSFFRRGGTEAFF
clone_size: .; v_call: TRBV5-1; j_call: TRBJ2-7; cdr3_length: 15; cdr3_aa: CASSLESNGAYEQYF
clone_size: .; v_call: TRBV27; j_call: TRBJ1-6; cdr3_length: 14; cdr3_aa: CASSPRDRGSPLHF
clone_size: .; v_call: TRBV27; j_call: TRBJ1-1; cdr3_length: 15; cdr3_aa: CASSLLGDTNTEAFF
clone_size: .; v_call: TRBV5-1; j_call: TRBJ2-3; cdr3_length: 18; cdr3_aa: CASSSGRTSGAPPDTQYF
clone_size: .; v_call: TRBV30; j_call: TRBJ2-3; cdr3_length: 15; cdr3_aa: CAWSVDETSTDTQYF
clone_size: .; v_call: TRBV27; j_call: TRBJ2-2; cdr3_length: 15; cdr3_aa: CASSLSVAPVRELFF
clone_size: .; v_call: TRBV30; j_call: TRBJ1-1; cdr3_length: 13; cdr3_aa: CAWSKTANTEAFF
clone_size: .; v_call: TRBV6-6; j_call: TRBJ2-3; cdr3_length: 11; cdr3_aa: CASSSFDTQYF
clone_size: .; v_call: TRBV2; j_call: TRBJ2-7; cdr3_length: 16; cdr3_aa: CASSDLAGGPTYEQYF
clone_size: .; v_call: TRBV6-5; j_call: TRBJ2-5; cdr3_length: 12; cdr3_aa: CASTNGAETQYF
clone_size: .; v_call: TRBV9; j_call: TRBJ2-2; cdr3_length: 14; cdr3_aa: CASDRGVNTGELFF
clone_size: .; v_call: TRBV5-1; j_call: TRBJ1-1; cdr3_length: 12; cdr3_aa: CASSFGNTEAFF